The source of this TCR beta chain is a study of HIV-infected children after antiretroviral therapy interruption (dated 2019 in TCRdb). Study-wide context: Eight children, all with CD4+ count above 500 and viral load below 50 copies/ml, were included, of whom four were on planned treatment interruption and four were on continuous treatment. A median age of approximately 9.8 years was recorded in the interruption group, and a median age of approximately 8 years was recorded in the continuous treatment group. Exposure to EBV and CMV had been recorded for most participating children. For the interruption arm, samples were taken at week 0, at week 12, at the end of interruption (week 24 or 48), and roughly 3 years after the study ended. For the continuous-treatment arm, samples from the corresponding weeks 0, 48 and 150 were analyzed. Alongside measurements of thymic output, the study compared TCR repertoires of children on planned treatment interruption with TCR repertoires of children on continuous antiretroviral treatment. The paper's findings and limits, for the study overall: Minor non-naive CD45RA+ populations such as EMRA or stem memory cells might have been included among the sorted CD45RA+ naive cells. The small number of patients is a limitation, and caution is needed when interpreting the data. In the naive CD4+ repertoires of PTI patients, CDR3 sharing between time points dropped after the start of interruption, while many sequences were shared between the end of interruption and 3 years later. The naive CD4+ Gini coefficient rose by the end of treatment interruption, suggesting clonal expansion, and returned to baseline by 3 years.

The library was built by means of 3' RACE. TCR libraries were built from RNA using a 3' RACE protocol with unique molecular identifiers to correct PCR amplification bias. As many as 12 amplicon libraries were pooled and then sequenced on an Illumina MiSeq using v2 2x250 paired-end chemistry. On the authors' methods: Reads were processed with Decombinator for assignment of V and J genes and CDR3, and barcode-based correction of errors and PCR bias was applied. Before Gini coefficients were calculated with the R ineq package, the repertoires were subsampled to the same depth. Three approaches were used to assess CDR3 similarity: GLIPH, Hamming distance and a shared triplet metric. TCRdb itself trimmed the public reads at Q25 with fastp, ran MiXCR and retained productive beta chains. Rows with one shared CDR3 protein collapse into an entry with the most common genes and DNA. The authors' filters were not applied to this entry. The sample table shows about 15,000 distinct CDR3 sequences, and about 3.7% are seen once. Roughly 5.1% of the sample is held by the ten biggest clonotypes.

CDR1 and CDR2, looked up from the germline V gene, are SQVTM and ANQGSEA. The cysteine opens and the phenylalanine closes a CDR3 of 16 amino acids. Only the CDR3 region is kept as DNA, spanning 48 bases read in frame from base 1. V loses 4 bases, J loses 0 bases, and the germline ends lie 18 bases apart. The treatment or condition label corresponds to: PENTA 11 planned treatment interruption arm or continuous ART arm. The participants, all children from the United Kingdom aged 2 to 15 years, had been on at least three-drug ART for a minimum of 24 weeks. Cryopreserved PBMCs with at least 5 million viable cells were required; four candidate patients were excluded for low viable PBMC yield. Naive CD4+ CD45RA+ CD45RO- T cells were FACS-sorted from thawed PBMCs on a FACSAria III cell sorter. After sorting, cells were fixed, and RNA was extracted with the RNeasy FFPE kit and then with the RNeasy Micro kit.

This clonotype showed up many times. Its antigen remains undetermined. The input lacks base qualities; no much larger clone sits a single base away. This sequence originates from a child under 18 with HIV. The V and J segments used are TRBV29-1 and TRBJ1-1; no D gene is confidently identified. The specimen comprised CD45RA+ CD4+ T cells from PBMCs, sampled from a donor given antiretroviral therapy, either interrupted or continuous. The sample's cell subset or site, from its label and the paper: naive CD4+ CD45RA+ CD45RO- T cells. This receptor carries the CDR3 CSVGIPGGGMNTEAFF. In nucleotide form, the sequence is TGCAGCGTTGGAATCCCCGGCGGCGGCATGAACACTGAAGCTTTCTTT.